This entry describes one T cell receptor beta chain. Its specific antigen is unknown. The data derive from a study of cytomegalovirus exposure and HLA in healthy donors (dated by TCRdb to about 2017). At the level of the whole study: An earlier analysis of approximately 640 of the donors reported approximately 290 Gb of sequence data and 117 million unique TCR beta sequences from roughly 200 million T cells. The genetic ancestry cluster associated with self-reported Caucasian donors included about 81% of the 300 to 400 genotyped donors. Roughly 5 DR-DQ haplotypes were handled as single units for association and clustering, since linkage in the cohort was strong. A separate validation cohort of approximately 130 different subjects was used in addition to the approximately 610-subject first cohort. To study patterns of TCR occurrence, a later analysis re-analyzed previously published TCR beta repertoires from more than 550 donors and added high-resolution HLA genotyping. Among around 400 genotyped donors of the cohort, an average of about 220,000 unique TCR beta nucleotide sequences was sequenced per donor, of which roughly 17% were non-productive. A later genetic analysis used genome-wide SNP genotypes for about 65% of the 666 donors, treating that subset as a discovery cohort. Every discovery cohort repertoire had been produced on one sequencing platform. HLA typing included class I and class II loci at four-digit resolution. Around 300 gigabases of sequencing data and tens of millions of unique TCR sequences were included in an early release covering roughly 700 HLA-typed donors. In the later analysis, no new phenotypic data were used to find candidate immune exposures; instead, reliance was placed on TCR beta sequences and their occurrence across donors. Typing coverage varied by locus: roughly 620-640 donors for A, B, C, DRB1 and DQB1; 522 for DQA1; some 610 for DPA1; more than 450 for DPB1. The aim of the study was to test whether cataloging public T cell receptors could identify signatures of past pathogen exposure. To predict cytomegalovirus infection status, the study combined high-throughput TCR immunosequencing, statistical association of individual TCRs with disease status, and machine learning. The study used immunosequencing to profile the T cell repertoires of under 700 subjects and linked those repertoires to cytomegalovirus serostatus. To decide whether each TCR beta V gene segment behaved as functional or pseudogenic, an earlier analysis of approximately 600 of the donors relied on high-throughput TCR beta sequencing. Donor age, sex, ethnicity and CMV serostatus were compiled together with the repertoire data. The full study reports these points: In a later analysis, HLA-associated TCR beta chains showed more clonal expansion and lower generation probabilities than non-associated chains that were equally common. Roughly uniform sequencing depth across donors was assumed in presence/absence analyses, although this assumption may not hold. Because HLA typing was missing for some donors at each locus, association tests included only the typed subset. Some IMGT-functional V segments, including TRBV6-2 and TRBV6-3, could not be distinguished by the 87-base-pair reads and were therefore excluded. Across donors, most TCR sequences were observed very rarely, whereas some public TCRs were present in many individuals. The earlier analysis of some 540 of the donors excluded approximately 15 rarely observed V segments, including chromosome 9 orphons, because counts were too low. In an earlier analysis of 587 of the donors, most TCR beta V segments were observed in productive rearrangements about 87% or about 30% of the time, broadly matching IMGT annotations. According to a later analysis, parvovirus B19, influenza, CMV and Epstein-Barr virus appeared linked to several top co-occurrence clusters. Assigning TCR associations to individual alleles was difficult when HLA alleles, especially DR and DQ, strongly co-occurred. The classifier was reported to diagnose cytomegalovirus status with high specificity and sensitivity in both the original and validation cohorts. In vitro tests confirmed that three of the cytomegalovirus-associated TCR beta chains recognize cytomegalovirus antigens. The study listed around 160 TCR beta chains as associated with cytomegalovirus. Compared with the 666-donor mean, donors in an Asian-associated ancestry cluster had fewer N-insertions in productive TCRs, according to a later genetic analysis. According to the authors, the approach could potentially be generalized to other disease states and immunological phenotypes. In a later analysis, TCR association rates were found to vary across HLA loci, with the most associated TCRs seen for DRB1 alleles and the fewest for HLA-C alleles. CMV serostatus was the only immune exposure information available for the cohort. In a later genetic analysis, a missense DCLRE1C variant was associated with V-gene and J-gene trimming of TCR beta chains, and the association was replicated in an independent cohort. A further reported finding was that TCR beta sequences accurately predicted the HLA-A and HLA-B alleles for most subjects in the first cohort. Only TCR beta chains were sequenced in this cohort, and the absence of alpha or paired-chain data limited detectable features. A later analysis found that most CMV-associated TCR beta chains appeared HLA-restricted, with HLA associations seemingly driven largely by CMV exposure. A cluster of highly shared sequence variants was judged likely to represent a technical artifact of the sequencing pipeline. Specific HLA alleles were associated with over 15,000 TCR beta sequences at a false discovery rate of 0.05 in a later analysis. Correlated functional status among segregating V segments might be attributable to linkage disequilibrium, but an unknown experimental factor could not be ruled out.

The germline V gene yields MNHNS for CDR1 and SASEGT for CDR2. V loses 5 bases at its end and J loses 0 bases; junction bases beyond the gene matches: 4. The CDR3 starts with the cysteine, ends with the phenylalanine, and has 14 residues. The entry retains the CDR3 DNA only, 42 bases that are in frame from base 1. Library preparation used the immunoSEQ multiplex PCR assay. The multiplex PCR relied on a mix of 60 forward primers for TCR Vbeta segments and 13 reverse primers for TCR Jbeta segments. The CDR3 region of rearranged TCR beta genes was amplified from genomic DNA with a multiplex PCR assay. On the Illumina HiSeq System, the amplified TCR beta libraries were sequenced as 87-base-pair reads. The source study handled its data this way. A later analysis tallied about 77 million unique TCR beta chains across the 610 or so repertoires, and about 10 million of those chains were shared by two or more donors. Raw reads were error-corrected and collapsed into unique sequences with a nearest-neighbor algorithm that merged closely related sequences to remove PCR and sequencing errors. V, D and J gene segments were assigned by aligning CDR3 sequences to IMGT reference sequences. For a sequence to be retained, a match of at least six nucleotides was required to both a V gene segment and a J gene segment. A rearrangement counted as productive if the CDR3 had no stop codons and remained in frame with V and J, and every other rearrangement counted as non-productive. CDR3 was defined according to IMGT convention as the region running from the second conserved V-encoded cysteine to the conserved J-encoded phenylalanine. Sequences without an unambiguous match to a single V gene segment were excluded from the earlier analysis of 500 to 700 of the donors. In an earlier analysis of approximately 610 of the donors, V segments were called functional above 56.7% productive rearrangements and were called segregating when the between-donor standard deviation exceeded 5%. A statistical classification framework was built to diagnose cytomegalovirus status from the catalog of TCR beta chain sequences. V and J gene assignment, in a later analysis, came from comparing TCR nucleotide sequences with IMGT/GENE-DB human TR gene sequences. Using the TCRdist pipeline, a later analysis assigned CDR3 sequences along with most-parsimonious VDJ recombination scenarios. In a later analysis, each TCR beta chain was defined by its CDR3 amino acid sequence together with its V-gene family, and reads without a unique V-gene family were excluded. A later analysis removed roughly 590 highly shared, low-generation-probability nucleotide sequences to deal with suspected cross-contamination and a sequencing artifact. In a later analysis, a clonal expansion index was calculated for each public chain from normalized within-repertoire ranks of inferred template counts. Generation probabilities in a later analysis came from a VDJ recombination model fitted to out-of-frame rearrangements, and those results were checked against IGoR. In a later analysis, hypergeometric tests were used to score TCR-TCR, TCR-HLA and TCR-CMV co-occurrence, with a repertoire-size bias correction applied to TCR pairs. In a later analysis, false discovery rates were estimated by permuting HLA or CMV assignments 20 times. In a later analysis, co-occurring TCRs were grouped with DBSCAN, and TCRdist sequence similarity was added when clustering was performed within HLA-allele-positive subsets. Co-occurrence clustering excluded repertoires with fewer than 30,000 or more than 120,000 public chains, plus five with anomalous nucleotide sharing. In its TCRdb copy, this immuneACCESS table keeps in-frame sequences only and misses some clones. Where compared with another copy, unresolved V genes explain less than half of these, and the others have no known cause. V, J and clone size are taken as reported in that table, and D and trimming were inferred from the DNA itself. The sample table records 40,000 to 55,000 clones. The ten most abundant clones make up 6.1% of the sample.

In total, about 650 healthy bone marrow donors made up the cohort. Cohort members were all nominally healthy when sampled, although unrecorded immune exposures were likely present. The donor tested CMV seropositive and was one of the 289 seropositive cohort members. A peripheral blood sample was provided by each donor, and peripheral blood mononuclear cells were used for TCR beta sequencing. The Qiagen DNeasy Blood Extraction Kit was used to extract genomic DNA from the blood cell samples. Sequenced input: PBMCs. The clonotype was recovered from a male donor in good health and CMV-seropositive. Recombination joined TRBV6-1 with TRBJ2-7; the central 7 bases match TRBD1. The nucleotides read TGTGCCAGCAGTCCGGACAGGACCTCCTACGAGCAGTACTTC. This codes for CASSPDRTSYEQYF.